This TCR beta chain was sequenced in a study of cytomegalovirus exposure and HLA in healthy donors. Study background: The roughly 670 first-cohort repertoires shared a platform with the roughly 120 validation repertoires, as reported in a later analysis.

About this clone itself: As yet, its antigen is unknown.

The donors were part of the validation cohort of 120 subjects. That cohort was separate from the first cohort, which comprised some 670 subjects. The CDR3 covers 13 residues. Germline V lookup: CDR1 SNHLY, CDR2 FYNNEI. V dropped 5 bases and J dropped 3 bases, with 10 bases sitting between them. Only in-frame clones appear in the TCRdb table, and some are missing; sequencing was by immunoSEQ multiplex PCR. The sample contains roughly 150,000 clones, around 87% of which appear only once. Study-wide findings and caveats: Usually a TCR sequence was rare, but some public TCRs were found in many donors.

The chain links TRBV2 to TRBJ1-1; maybe TRBD1 (5 bases). Material for sequencing was PBMCs. The sequence derives from a man younger than 35 in good health and CMV-seropositive. CDR3 in amino acids: CASSLQEYTEAFF. The CDR3 DNA follows: TGTGCCAGCAGTTTACAGGAGTACACTGAAGCTTTCTTT.